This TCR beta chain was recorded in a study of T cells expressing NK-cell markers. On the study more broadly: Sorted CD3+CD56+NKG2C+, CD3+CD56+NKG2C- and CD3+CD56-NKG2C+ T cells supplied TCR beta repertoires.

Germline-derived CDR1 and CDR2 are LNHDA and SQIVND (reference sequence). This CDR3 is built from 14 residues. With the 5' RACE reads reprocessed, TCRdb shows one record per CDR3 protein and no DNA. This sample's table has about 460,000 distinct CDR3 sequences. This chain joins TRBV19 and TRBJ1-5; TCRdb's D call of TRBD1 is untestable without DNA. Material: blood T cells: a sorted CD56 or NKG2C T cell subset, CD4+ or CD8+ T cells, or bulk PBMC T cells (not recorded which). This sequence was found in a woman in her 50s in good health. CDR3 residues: CASSIIGVEQPQHF.